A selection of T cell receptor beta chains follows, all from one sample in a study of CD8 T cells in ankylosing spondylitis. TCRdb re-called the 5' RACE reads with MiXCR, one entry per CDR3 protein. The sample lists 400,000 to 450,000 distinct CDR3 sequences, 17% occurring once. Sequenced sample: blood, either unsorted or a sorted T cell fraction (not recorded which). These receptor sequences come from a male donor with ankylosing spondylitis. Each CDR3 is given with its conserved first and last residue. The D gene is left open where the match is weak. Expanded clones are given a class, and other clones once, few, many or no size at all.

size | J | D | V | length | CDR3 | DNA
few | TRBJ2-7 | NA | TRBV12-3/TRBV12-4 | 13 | CASRIAGGYEQYF | TGTGCCAGCCGTATAGCAGGGGGGTACGAGCAGTACTTC
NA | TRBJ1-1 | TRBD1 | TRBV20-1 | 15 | CSALQGAQRNTEAFF | TGCAGTGCCCTACAGGGGGCCCAGAGGAACACTGAAGCTTTCTTT
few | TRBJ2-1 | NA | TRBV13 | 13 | CASSLEVSNEQFF | TGTGCCAGCAGCTTAGAAGTGAGCAATGAGCAGTTCTTC
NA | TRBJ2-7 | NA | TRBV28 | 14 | CASSAPGRSYEQYF | TGTGCCAGCAGCGCTCCGGGACGGTCCTACGAGCAGTACTTC
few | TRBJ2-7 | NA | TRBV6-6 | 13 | CASSTLIPYEQYF | TGTGCCAGCAGTACCCTTATCCCCTACGAGCAGTACTTC
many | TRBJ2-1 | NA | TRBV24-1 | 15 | CATSDLQAGKAEQFF | TGTGCCACCAGTGATTTGCAGGCGGGGAAAGCTGAGCAGTTCTTC
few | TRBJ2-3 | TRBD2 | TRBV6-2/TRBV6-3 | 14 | CATLASGSPNTQYF | TGTGCCACCCTGGCGAGCGGGAGTCCAAATACGCAGTATTTT
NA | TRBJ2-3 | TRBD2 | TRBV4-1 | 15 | CASSQELADTDTQYF | TGCGCCAGCAGCCAAGAACTAGCGGACACAGATACGCAGTATTTT
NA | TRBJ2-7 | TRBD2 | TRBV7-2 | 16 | CASRRGTSGILYEQYF | TGTGCCAGCCGGAGGGGGACTAGCGGGATTTTATACGAGCAGTACTTC
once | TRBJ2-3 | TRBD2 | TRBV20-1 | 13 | CSATLAGGSTQYF | TGCAGTGCCACACTAGCGGGAGGGAGCACGCAGTATTTT
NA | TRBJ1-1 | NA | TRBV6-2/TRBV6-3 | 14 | CASRPPRGITEAFF | TGTGCCAGCAGGCCCCCGAGGGGTATCACTGAAGCTTTCTTT
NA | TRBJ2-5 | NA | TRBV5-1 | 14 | CASSLLSGRETQYF | TGCGCCAGCAGCTTGCTTTCAGGGAGGGAGACCCAGTACTTC
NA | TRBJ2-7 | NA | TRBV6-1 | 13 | CASNRSPGYEQYF | TGTGCCAGCAACCGTAGCCCGGGTTACGAGCAGTACTTC
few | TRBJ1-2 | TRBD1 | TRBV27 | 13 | CASRRDSDYGYTF | TGTGCCAGCCGCCGGGACAGCGACTATGGCTACACCTTC
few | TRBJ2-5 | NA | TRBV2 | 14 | CASITGLRTTTQYF | TGTGCCAGCATTACGGGACTTAGGACAACGACCCAGTACTTC
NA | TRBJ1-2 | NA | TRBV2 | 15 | CASSEMGTTFYGYTF | TGTGCCAGCAGTGAAATGGGGACAACCTTCTATGGCTACACCTTC
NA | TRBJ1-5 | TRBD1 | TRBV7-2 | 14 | CASSPDREVRPQHF | TGTGCCAGCAGCCCGGACAGGGAAGTTCGGCCCCAGCATTTT
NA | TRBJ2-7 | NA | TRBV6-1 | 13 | CASTTPGSYEQYF | TGTGCCAGCACCACACCAGGCTCCTACGAGCAGTACTTC
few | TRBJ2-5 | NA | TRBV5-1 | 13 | CASRGHLEETQYF | TGCGCCAGCAGAGGACACCTAGAAGAGACCCAGTACTTC
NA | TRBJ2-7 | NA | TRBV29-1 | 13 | CSLATWGYNKQYF | TGCAGCTTGGCTACCTGGGGATATAATAAGCAGTACTTC
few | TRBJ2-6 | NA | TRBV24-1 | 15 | CATSGSRSGANVLTF | TGTGCCACCAGTGGGAGTCGCTCTGGGGCCAACGTCCTGACTTTC
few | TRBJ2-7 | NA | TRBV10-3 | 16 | CAISGTGTPGTYEQYF | TGTGCCATCAGTGGGACCGGGACACCTGGTACCTACGAGCAGTACTTC
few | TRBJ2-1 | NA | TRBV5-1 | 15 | CASSSPVVPGNEQFF | TGCGCCAGCAGCTCCCCAGTCGTTCCTGGCAATGAGCAGTTCTTC
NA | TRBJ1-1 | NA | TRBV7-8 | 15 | CASSAHRLANTEAFF | TGTGCCAGCAGCGCACACAGGCTAGCGAACACTGAAGCTTTCTTT
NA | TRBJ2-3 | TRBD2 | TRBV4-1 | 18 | CASSQDGSGRPSTDTQYF | TGCGCCAGCAGCCAAGATGGTAGCGGGAGGCCCAGCACAGATACGCAGTATTTT
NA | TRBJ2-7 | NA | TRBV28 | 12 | CASSLESYEQYF | TGTGCCAGCAGTTTAGAGAGTTACGAGCAGTACTTC
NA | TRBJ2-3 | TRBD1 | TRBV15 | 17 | CATSRDWGTGGTDTQYF | TGTGCCACCAGCAGAGATTGGGGGACAGGGGGCACAGATACGCAGTATTTT
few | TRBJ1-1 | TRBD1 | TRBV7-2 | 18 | CASSLAQGQAIKNTEAFF | TGTGCCAGCAGCTTAGCCCAGGGACAGGCGATAAAGAACACTGAAGCTTTCTTT
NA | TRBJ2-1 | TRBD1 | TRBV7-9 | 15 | CASSFHWDRGNEQFF | TGTGCCAGCAGCTTTCATTGGGACAGGGGGAATGAGCAGTTCTTC
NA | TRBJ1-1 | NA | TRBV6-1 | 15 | CASSEAGVVNIEAFF | TGTGCCAGCAGTGAAGCGGGTGTGGTGAACATTGAAGCTTTCTTT
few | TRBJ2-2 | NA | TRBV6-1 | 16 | CATLGAWGPNTGELFF | TGTGCCACCCTGGGAGCTTGGGGGCCAAACACCGGGGAGCTGTTTTTT
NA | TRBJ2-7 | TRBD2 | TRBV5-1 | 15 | CASRTGSAGGIRKYF | TGCGCCAGCAGAACCGGATCAGCGGGGGGAATCAGGAAATACTTC
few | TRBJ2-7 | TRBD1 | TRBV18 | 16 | CASSPLVGTGTYEQYF | TGTGCCAGCTCACCATTAGTAGGGACAGGGACTTACGAGCAGTACTTC
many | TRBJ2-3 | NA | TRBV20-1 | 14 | CSAKARAGADTQYF | TGCAGTGCTAAGGCCCGGGCCGGTGCAGATACGCAGTATTTT
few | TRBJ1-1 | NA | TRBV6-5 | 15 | CASSYSAGVVTEAFF | TGTGCCAGCAGTTACTCGGCAGGGGTGGTGACTGAAGCTTTCTTT
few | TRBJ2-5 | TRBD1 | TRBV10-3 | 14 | CAISQTGGKETQYF | TGTGCCATCAGTCAAACAGGGGGAAAAGAGACCCAGTACTTC
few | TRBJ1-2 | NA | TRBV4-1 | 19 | CASSKEGDYGNIPGYGYTF | TGCGCCAGCAGCAAGGAGGGGGATTATGGTAATATACCGGGATATGGCTACACCTTC
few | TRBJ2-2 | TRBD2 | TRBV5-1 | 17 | CASSFSLAGVETGELFF | TGCGCCAGCAGCTTTTCGCTAGCGGGAGTAGAGACCGGGGAGCTGTTTTTT
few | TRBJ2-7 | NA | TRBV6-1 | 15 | CASSERHSLGDEQYF | TGTGCCAGCAGTGAGAGACATAGCCTAGGGGACGAGCAGTACTTC
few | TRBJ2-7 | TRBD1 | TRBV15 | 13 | CATSRTGPSEQYF | TGTGCCACCAGCAGGACAGGGCCTTCGGAGCAGTACTTC
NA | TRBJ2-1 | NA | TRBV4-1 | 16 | CASSQGTGRYWDEQFF | TGCGCCAGCAGCCAAGGAACGGGGCGGTATTGGGATGAGCAGTTCTTC
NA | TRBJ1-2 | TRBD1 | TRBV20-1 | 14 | CSARPVDRVRGYTF | TGCAGTGCTAGACCCGTTGACAGGGTCAGGGGCTACACCTTC
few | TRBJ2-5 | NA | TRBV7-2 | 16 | CASSLVQEAYQETQYF | TGTGCCAGCAGCCTTGTACAGGAGGCGTACCAAGAGACCCAGTACTTC
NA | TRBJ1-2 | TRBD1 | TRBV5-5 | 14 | CASSPQGEYYGYTF | TGTGCCAGCAGCCCACAGGGGGAGTACTATGGCTACACCTTC
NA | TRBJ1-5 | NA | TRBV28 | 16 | CASSLVPGRSNQPQHF | TGTGCCAGCAGTTTGGTTCCGGGGCGAAGCAATCAGCCCCAGCATTTT
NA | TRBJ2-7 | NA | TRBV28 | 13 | CATQILTQYEQYF | TGTGCCACCCAGATACTGACCCAGTACGAGCAGTACTTC
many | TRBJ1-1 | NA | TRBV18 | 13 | CASSPIWGNEAFF | TGTGCCAGCTCACCGATTTGGGGGAATGAAGCTTTCTTT
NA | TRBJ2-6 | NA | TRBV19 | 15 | CASSIAGSGANVLTF | TGTGCCAGTAGTATAGCAGGCTCTGGGGCCAACGTCCTGACTTTC